These 32 T cell receptor beta chains were sequenced from one sample in a study of T cells after yellow fever vaccination (dated by TCRdb to the late 2010s). Receptor libraries were prepared by 5' RACE. Sequencing relied on an Illumina HiSeq 2500. TCRdb passed the public sequencing reads through fastp at Q25 and MiXCR, retaining productive beta sequences. Entries are consolidated by CDR3 protein sequence, retaining the most common genes and DNA. In all, the sample holds hundreds of thousands of distinct CDR3 sequences, and roughly 12% of those were seen once. The top ten clonotypes cover roughly an eighth of the sample. Per the publication, the treatment or condition label means: live attenuated yellow fever vaccine strain. The source material was PBMCs, sampled on the day of the yellow fever booster vaccination. These receptors came from a man younger than 45 who received the YFV17D yellow fever vaccine.

This clonotype was seen many times. The J gene is TRBJ2-7, the V gene TRBV28; 7 positions agree with TRBD1. With 7 bases clipped from V and 5 bases from J, the junction kept 11 bases outside the gene matches. Looked up from germline, CDR1 is MDHEN and CDR2 is SYDVKM. CDR3 length: 14 amino acids. The CDR3 loop reads CASISGQSIHEQYF. CDR3 in DNA: TGTGCCAGCATCTCGGGACAGTCGATACACGAGCAGTACTTC.

This clonotype has just a few counts. The chain couples TRBV27 to TRBJ2-3; 9 nucleotides match TRBD1. The CDR3 has 16 residues. Germline values: CDR1 MNHEY, CDR2 SMNVEV (reference sequence). Trimming cost V 5 bases and J 2 bases; bases outside gene matches: 8. This chain's CDR3 is CASSKTDRGNTDTQYF. CDR3 DNA: TGTGCCAGCAGTAAAACGGACAGGGGTAACACAGATACGCAGTATTTT.

This clonotype was counted between two and nine times. The V call is TRBV7-2, the J call TRBJ2-1; D is unclear. The V end was cut by 1 base, the J end by 4 bases, with 8 bases between. The CDR3 spans 14 residues. The V gene's germline CDR1 is SGHTA and CDR2 FQGNSA. The CDR3 DNA reads TGTGCCAGCAGCTTAGTGGCTATTTACAATGAGCAGTTCTTC. Its translation: CASSLVAIYNEQFF.

The V call is TRBV30, the J call TRBJ2-2; no reliable D call. CDR1 is GTSNPN, CDR2 SVGIG, per germline (reference sequence). The CDR3 runs to 15 residues. V was shortened by 2 bases and J by 1 base, with 11 bases between the two germline ends. CDR3 in amino acids: CAWSPSALNTGELFF. The CDR3 nucleotides are TGTGCCTGGAGTCCATCGGCCCTGAACACCGGGGAGCTGTTTTTT.

CDR3 sequence reads: CATSDLPLLDTGELFF. CDR3 nucleotides: TGTGCCACCAGTGATTTGCCCCTTCTGGACACCGGGGAGCTGTTTTTT. This chain connects TRBV24-1 to TRBJ2-2; D gene uncertain. V lost 0 bases and J lost 3, with 10 bases in between. Germline V gene sequence: CDR1 KGHDR, CDR2 SFDVKD. The CDR3 is 16 residues long.

This clonotype was detected only a few times. The V and J genes are TRBV9 and TRBJ1-2, with 7 positions matching TRBD1. The CDR3 runs to 15 residues. Germline V gene data show CDR1 as SGDLS and CDR2 as YYNGEE. The J segment lost 4 bases and the V segment lost 2 bases, leaving 8 bases of the junction unmatched. The CDR3, as DNA: TGTGCCAGCAGCGTCGGTCAGGGGGGAACCTATGGCTACACCTTC. This encodes CASSVGQGGTYGYTF.

In this sample, this clonotype turned up a few times. V usage is TRBV28 and J usage is TRBJ2-3; 8 nucleotides agree with TRBD2. Trimming took 1 base from V and 2 from J; bases not matched to a gene: 11. The length of the CDR3 is 18 residues. Germline assignment: CDR1 MDHEN and CDR2 SYDVKM. CDR3 nucleotides: TGTGCCAGCAGTTTATCCCTCCTTAAGCGGGAGTCCACAGATACGCAGTATTTT. Amino acid sequence: CASSLSLLKRESTDTQYF.

The chain combines TRBV30 with TRBJ1-1, with D perhaps TRBD1 (5 bases). Per the germline V gene, CDR1 is GTSNPN and CDR2 is SVGIG (reference sequence). The CDR3 runs to 10 residues. Trimming pared 0 bases from V and 13 bases from J, leaving 9 bases between. CDR3 in amino acids: CAWSVQEVFF. As DNA, the CDR3 is TGTGCCTGGAGTGTACAGGAGGTTTTCTTT. The variable domain in full, completed from reference TRBV30 and TRBJ1-1, reads SQTIHQWPATLVQPVGSPLSLECTVEGTSNPNLYWYRQAAGRGLQLLFYSVGIGQISSEVPQNLSASRPQDRQFILSSKKLLLSDSGFYLCAWSVQEVFFGQGTRLTVV.

This chain uses TRBV10-3 with TRBJ2-3, with TRBD1 identical over 7 bases. V trimming: 7 bases; J trimming: 2 bases; junction bases outside the gene matches: 6. Germline CDR1 ENHRY, CDR2 SYGVKD. The CDR3 covers 14 residues. The CDR3 is CAINGQDTTDTQYF. In nucleotides, the CDR3 is TGTGCCATCAACGGACAGGATACCACAGATACGCAGTATTTT.

This clonotype came up a few times. V and J are TRBV29-1 and TRBJ2-5, with D perhaps matching TRBD2 (5 bases). V lost 6 bases to trimming and J lost 1 base, with 9 bases between them. CDR3 size: 12 residues. From germline, CDR1 is SQVTM and CDR2 ANQGSEA. This chain's CDR3 is CSVTRGQETQYF. The CDR3, as DNA: TGCAGCGTAACCCGGGGCCAAGAGACCCAGTACTTC.

The V gene is TRBV29-1, the J gene TRBJ2-1; no reliable D call. Germline CDR1 SQVTM, CDR2 ANQGSEA. This CDR3 spans 10 amino acids. V gave up 7 bases and J gave up 5 bases, with 6 bases separating them. CDR3 DNA: TGCAGCGCAACTCACAATGAGCAGTTCTTC. The encoded protein is CSATHNEQFF.

This clonotype was found a few times. The J gene is TRBJ2-1, the V gene TRBV5-4; tentatively, D is TRBD1 (5 bases). V lost 4 bases and J 9 bases, leaving 17 bases between the germline ends. The CDR3 sequence is 14 residues long. Germline V CDR1 and CDR2: SGHNT, YYREEE (reference sequence). CDR3 amino acids: CASSVVTVTSEQFF. The CDR3 DNA reads as TGTGCCAGCAGCGTGGTGACAGTTACCTCTGAGCAGTTCTTC.

This clonotype was found a few times. This chain joins TRBV3-1 and TRBJ2-1, with 10 nucleotides matching TRBD2. This CDR3 has 15 amino acids. Per the germline V gene, CDR1 is LGHDT and CDR2 is YNNKEL (reference sequence). Unmatched junction bases numbered 9, after V lost 4 bases and J lost 9 bases. CDR3 in DNA: TGTGCCAGCAGCCCCAGGAGCGGGAGGGGTGGTGAGCAGTTCTTC. Protein sequence: CASSPRSGRGGEQFF.

This clonotype came up a few times. The chain couples TRBV7-2 to TRBJ2-2; 7 bases align to TRBD2. J gave up 2 bases and V 3 bases, and 6 bases lay outside the gene matches. This CDR3 has 16 amino acids. The germline gives CDR1 SGHTA, CDR2 FQGNSA. As DNA, the CDR3 is TGTGCCAGCAGCTTGGTCGCGGGAGAAAACACCGGGGAGCTGTTTTTT. Its protein is CASSLVAGENTGELFF. The whole variable domain, filled in from reference TRBV7-2 and TRBJ2-2, reads GAGVSQSPSNKVTEKGKDVELRCDPISGHTALYWYRQSLGQGLEFLIYFQGNSAPDKSGLPSDRFSAERTGGSVSTLTIQRTQQEDSAVYLCASSLVAGENTGELFFGEGSRLTVL.

The chain is built from TRBV12-3 or TRBV12-4 and TRBJ2-5; 8 bases fit TRBD2. This CDR3 has 15 amino acids. V shed 3 bases and J 3 bases; nucleotides not matched to a gene: 6. CDR3 sequence (DNA): TGTGCCAGCAGTTTTGTTAGAGCGGGAGAAGAGACCCAGTACTTC. It encodes CASSFVRAGEETQYF.

This clonotype was observed many times. The chain joins TRBV7-8 to TRBJ2-2, with D possibly matching TRBD1 (6 bases). V lost 6 bases and J 7 bases, leaving 12 bases between the germline ends. Per germline, CDR1 SGHVS and CDR2 FQNEAQ. This CDR3 has 13 residues. CDR3 in amino acids: CASSSQGSGELFF. The CDR3 bases are TGTGCCAGCAGTTCACAGGGCAGCGGGGAGCTGTTTTTT.

This clonotype appeared a few times. The chain has TRBV7-9 and TRBJ1-1; D may be TRBD1 (5 bases). The germline gives CDR1 SEHNR, CDR2 FQNEAQ (reference sequence). Trimming stripped 5 bases from V and 4 bases from J, with 20 bases between. The CDR3 is 16 residues long. The CDR3 DNA is TGTGCCAGCAGCCCCCCCGGGACTCCAAGAGCCACTGAAGCTTTCTTT. Protein sequence: CASSPPGTPRATEAFF.

This chain joins TRBV4-3 and TRBJ1-1; a weak D match, TRBD1 (5 bases). The CDR3 spans 17 residues. V lost 4 bases and J 5 bases, leaving 23 bases between the germline ends. CDR1 and CDR2 from the germline V gene are LGHNA and YSLEER. The CDR3 bases are TGCGCCAGCAGCCGCCTCTCCGGTGGGGGTTTGGGAACTGAAGCTTTCTTT. Its protein product is CASSRLSGGGLGTEAFF.

The chain is built from TRBV6-5 and TRBJ2-2; possible D gene TRBD1, 6 bases. CDR3 length: 16 amino acids. The germline CDR1 and CDR2 sequences are MNHEY and SVGAGI. Trimming took 2 bases from V and 0 from J, leaving 10 bases between them. The CDR3 coding sequence is TGTGCCAGCAGTTACAGGGGGACAACGAACACCGGGGAGCTGTTTTTT. Protein sequence: CASSYRGTTNTGELFF.

This chain uses TRBV4-2 with TRBJ2-1, with D hard to call. There are 13 residues in the CDR3. Trimming shortened V by 1 base and J by 9 bases, and 10 bases separated the two germline ends. CDR1 LGHNA and CDR2 YNFKEQ come from the germline V gene. CDR3: CASSQGPVGEQFF. CDR3 nucleotides: TGTGCCAGCAGCCAAGGTCCCGTCGGTGAGCAGTTCTTC.

This clonotype was detected a few times. The CDR3 sequence is CAWTSGTGELFF. The CDR3 coding sequence is TGTGCCTGGACCTCTGGGACCGGGGAGCTGTTTTTT. The chain couples TRBV30 to TRBJ2-2; D is undetermined. Trimming shortened V by 4 bases and J by 5 bases, and 8 bases separated the two germline ends. This CDR3 region has 12 residues. Germline CDR1 is GTSNPN and CDR2 is SVGIG (reference sequence).

This clonotype was counted only a few times. The chain joins TRBV9 to TRBJ2-1; no firm D call. The V and J ends lost 0 bases and 9 bases respectively, with 4 bases between them. The CDR3 length is 11 residues. Germline assignment: CDR1 SGDLS and CDR2 YYNGEE. The chain's CDR3 is CASSVASEQFF. The CDR3 DNA follows: TGTGCCAGCAGCGTAGCGAGTGAGCAGTTCTTC.

The chain has TRBV7-2 and TRBJ2-4, with TRBD2 matching over 8 bases. Per germline, CDR1 SGHTA and CDR2 FQGNSA. The CDR3 sequence is 17 residues long. The V segment lost 6 bases and the J segment 1 base; nucleotides outside the gene matches: 11. The CDR3 reads CASSAASGLGAKNIQYF. CDR3 in DNA: TGTGCCAGCAGTGCTGCTAGCGGGCTGGGGGCCAAAAACATTCAGTACTTC.

In DNA, the CDR3 is TGTGCCATCAGTGGCGCAACTAATGAAAAACTGTTTTTT. Translation gives CAISGATNEKLFF. V usage is TRBV10-3 and J usage is TRBJ1-4; D unresolved. Trimming stripped 4 bases from V and 0 bases from J, with 3 bases between. CDR1 is ENHRY and CDR2 is SYGVKD in the germline V gene. This CDR3 is 13 amino acids long.

V and J are TRBV6-4 and TRBJ2-1, with 8 bases that match TRBD2. This CDR3 is 14 amino acids long. Germline lookup yields CDR1 MRHNA and CDR2 SNTAGT. The ends lost 2 bases at V and 5 bases at J; junction bases unmatched: 2. CDR3 nucleotides: TGTGCCAGCAGTGACATTAGCGGGAACAATGAGCAGTTCTTC. Encoded protein: CASSDISGNNEQFF.

A few counts support this clonotype. The chain uses TRBV29-1 and TRBJ2-5; TRBD2 matches 13 bases. The CDR3 sequence is 13 residues long. CDR1 is SQVTM and CDR2 is ANQGSEA in the germline V gene. Trimming at V came to 4 bases and at J to 5 bases, leaving 1 base not matched to a gene. The CDR3 sequence: CSVGTSGSETQYF. CDR3 DNA: TGCAGCGTTGGGACTAGCGGGAGTGAGACCCAGTACTTC.

A few counts support this clonotype. The chain is built from TRBV6-2 or TRBV6-3 and TRBJ2-3; D remains unclear. V lost 7 bases, J lost 0 bases, and 8 bases lay in between. Germline V gene data show CDR1 as MNHEY and CDR2 as SVGEGT. CDR3 size: 13 residues. The CDR3 nucleotides are TGTGCCAGCACCCAGACGAGCACAGATACGCAGTATTTT. Translation: CASTQTSTDTQYF.

V usage is TRBV18 and J usage is TRBJ2-3, with D uncertain. The V gene lost 4 bases and the J gene lost 0 bases, with 11 bases spanning the gap. The CDR3 has 15 residues. Germline assignment: CDR1 KGHSH and CDR2 LQKENI. The CDR3 sequence: CASSQAGPSTDTQYF. The DNA of the CDR3 is TGTGCCAGCTCACAGGCCGGGCCTAGCACAGATACGCAGTATTTT.

This clonotype was seen only a few times. The J gene is TRBJ2-1, the V gene TRBV5-1; 7 bases are a match to TRBD2. The CDR3 sequence is 14 residues long. CDR1 and CDR2 (germline): SGHRS, YFSETQ. J lost 10 bases, V lost 4 bases, and 11 bases had no gene match. CDR3 loop: CASSPGTTASEQFF. The CDR3 bases are TGCGCCAGCAGCCCTGGGACTACCGCCAGCGAGCAGTTCTTC.

This clonotype turned up a few times. V is TRBV18 and J is TRBJ2-4; the match to TRBD1 covers 10 bases. The CDR3 extends over 16 amino acids. V lost 3 bases and J lost 5; bases outside the gene matches: 7. In germline, CDR1 is KGHSH, CDR2 LQKENI. The CDR3 loop reads CASSPGQGRFENIQYF. The CDR3 nucleotides are TGTGCCAGCTCACCGGGACAGGGGAGGTTCGAAAACATTCAGTACTTC.

J is TRBJ2-2 and V is TRBV4-1; possibly TRBD1 for D (6 bases). The CDR3 sequence is 15 residues long. Germline loops: CDR1 MGHRA, CDR2 YSYEKL. V lost 4 bases, J lost 0 bases, and 9 bases lay in between. CDR3 amino acids: CASSPRQANTGELFF. The DNA for the CDR3 is TGCGCCAGCAGCCCAAGACAGGCGAACACCGGGGAGCTGTTTTTT.

The CDR3 protein is CSARAPLGGNEQYF. CDR3 in DNA: TGCAGTGCTAGAGCTCCCTTGGGTGGCAACGAGCAGTACTTC. The chain joins TRBV20-1 to TRBJ2-7; D is unclear. Germline CDR1 is DFQATT and CDR2 is SNEGSKA (reference sequence). CDR3 length equals 14 residues. Trimming took off 1 base at V and 5 bases at J, with 15 bases between the two ends.